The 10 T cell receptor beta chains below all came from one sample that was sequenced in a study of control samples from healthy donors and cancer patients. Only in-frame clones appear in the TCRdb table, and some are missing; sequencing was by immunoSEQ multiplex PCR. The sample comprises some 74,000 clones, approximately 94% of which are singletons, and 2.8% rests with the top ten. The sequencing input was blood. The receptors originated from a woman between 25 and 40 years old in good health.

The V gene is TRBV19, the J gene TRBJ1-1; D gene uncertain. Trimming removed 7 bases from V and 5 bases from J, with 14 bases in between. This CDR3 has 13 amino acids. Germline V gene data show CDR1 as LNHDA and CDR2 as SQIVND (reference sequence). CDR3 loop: CASISNWETEAFF. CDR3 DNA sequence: TGTGCCAGTATAAGTAATTGGGAGACTGAAGCTTTCTTT.

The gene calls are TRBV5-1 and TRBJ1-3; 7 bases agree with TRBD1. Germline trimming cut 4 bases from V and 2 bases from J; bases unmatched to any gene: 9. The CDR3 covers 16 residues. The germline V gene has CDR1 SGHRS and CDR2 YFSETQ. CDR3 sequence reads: CASSIKGAEPGNTIYF. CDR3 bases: TGCGCCAGCAGCATCAAGGGGGCTGAGCCTGGAAACACCATATATTTT.

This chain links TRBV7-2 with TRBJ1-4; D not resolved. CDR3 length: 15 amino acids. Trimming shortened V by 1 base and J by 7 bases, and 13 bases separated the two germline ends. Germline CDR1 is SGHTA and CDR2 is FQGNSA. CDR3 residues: CASSLGWRGAEKLFF. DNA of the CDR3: TGTGCCAGCAGCTTAGGTTGGCGGGGTGCTGAAAAACTGTTTTTT.

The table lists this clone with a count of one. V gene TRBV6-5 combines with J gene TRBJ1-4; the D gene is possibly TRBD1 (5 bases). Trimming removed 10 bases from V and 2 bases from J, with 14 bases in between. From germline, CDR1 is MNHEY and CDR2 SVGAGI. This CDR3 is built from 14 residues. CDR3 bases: TGTGCCACATCGCGGACATCCACTAATGAAAAACTGTTTTTT. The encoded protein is CATSRTSTNEKLFF.

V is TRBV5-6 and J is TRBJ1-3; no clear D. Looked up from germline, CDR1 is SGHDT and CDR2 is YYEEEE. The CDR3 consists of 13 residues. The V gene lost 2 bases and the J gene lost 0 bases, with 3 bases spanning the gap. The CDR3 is CASSFDSGNTIYF. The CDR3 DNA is TGTGCCAGCAGCTTTGACTCTGGAAACACCATATATTTT.

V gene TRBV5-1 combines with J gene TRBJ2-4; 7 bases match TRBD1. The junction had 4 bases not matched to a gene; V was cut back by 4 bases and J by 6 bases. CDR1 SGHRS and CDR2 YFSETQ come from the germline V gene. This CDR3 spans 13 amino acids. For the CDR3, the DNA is TGCGCCAGCAGCAGCAGACAGGGAAACATTCAGTACTTC. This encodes CASSSRQGNIQYF.

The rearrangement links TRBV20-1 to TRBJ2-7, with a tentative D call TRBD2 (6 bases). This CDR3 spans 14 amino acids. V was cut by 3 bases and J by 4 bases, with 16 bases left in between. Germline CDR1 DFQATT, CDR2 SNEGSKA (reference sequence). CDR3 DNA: TGCAGTGCTAGTGGCGGGTCGGGAGCTTACGAGCAGTACTTC. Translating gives CSASGGSGAYEQYF.

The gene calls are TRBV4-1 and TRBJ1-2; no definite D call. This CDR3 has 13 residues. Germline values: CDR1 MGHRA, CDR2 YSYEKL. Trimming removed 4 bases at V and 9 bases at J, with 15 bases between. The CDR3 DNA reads TGCGCCAGCAGCCCTCGTTCGGAGGGTCGCTACACCTTC. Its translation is CASSPRSEGRYTF.

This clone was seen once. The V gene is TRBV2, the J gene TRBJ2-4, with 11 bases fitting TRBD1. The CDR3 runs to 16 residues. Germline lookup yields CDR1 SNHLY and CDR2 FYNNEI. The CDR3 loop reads CAFVSRTGGSKNIQYF. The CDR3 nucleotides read TGTGCTTTTGTATCAAGGACAGGGGGCTCCAAAAACATTCAGTACTTC. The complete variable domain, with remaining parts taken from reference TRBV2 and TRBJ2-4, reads EPEVTQTPSHQVTQMGQEVILRCVPISNHLYFYWYRQILGQKVEFLVSFYNNEISEKSEIFDDQFSVERPDGSNFTLKIRSTKLEDSAMYFCAFVSRTGGSKNIQYFGAGTRLSVL.

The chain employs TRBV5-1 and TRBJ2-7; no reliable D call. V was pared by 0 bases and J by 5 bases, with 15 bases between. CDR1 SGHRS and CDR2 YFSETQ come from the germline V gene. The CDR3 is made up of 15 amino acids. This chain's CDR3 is CASSLGHPVPDEQYF. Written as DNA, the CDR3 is TGCGCCAGCAGCTTGGGACACCCGGTACCCGACGAGCAGTACTTC.